These 25 T cell receptor beta chains were sequenced from one sample in a study of T cells in Graves' hyperthyroidism and ophthalmopathy. TCR beta CDR3 sequences were amplified from RNA transcripts. With the HTBI primer set, the TCR CDR3 went through a first round of RT-PCR. TCRdb re-called the multiplex PCR reads with MiXCR, one entry per CDR3 protein. There are hundreds of thousands of distinct CDR3 sequences in the sample; 11% to 15% occur only once, and about 9.4% lies in the top ten. Sequencing was done on a sample of blood. These receptors all come from a woman between 18 and 29 years old with Graves' hyperthyroidism.

This clonotype showed up just a few times. The chain combines TRBV10-3 with TRBJ2-7; D could derive from TRBD1 or TRBD2 (5 bases each). The ends were cut back, 2 bases at V and 4 bases at J, with 9 bases in the middle. The CDR3 is 13 residues long. Germline loops: CDR1 ENHRY, CDR2 SYGVKD. This CDR3 reads CAISEGTLYEQYF. In DNA, the CDR3 is TGTGCCATCAGTGAGGGGACGTTGTACGAGCAGTACTTC.

This rearrangement joins TRBV29-1 to TRBJ1-5, with D maybe TRBD1 (5 bases). The CDR3 is 12 amino acids. Germline V gene lookup returns CDR1 SQVTM and CDR2 ANQGSEA. Trimming cost V 3 bases and J 11 bases, with 14 bases left between them. The CDR3 DNA reads TGCAGCGTTGATGCGGGGACCGGAGCCCAGCATTTT. It yields the protein CSVDAGTGAQHF.

CDR3 in DNA: TGTGCCAGCAGCGTAGCTGGGGACACCCAGCAGTTCTTC. Its translation: CASSVAGDTQQFF. The V gene is TRBV9, the J gene TRBJ2-1; D may be TRBD1 (6 bases). Trimming pared 0 bases from V and 11 bases from J, leaving 12 bases between. Germline lookup yields CDR1 SGDLS and CDR2 YYNGEE. This CDR3 has 13 residues.

The chain has TRBV28 and TRBJ2-7; no reliable D call. Looked up from germline, CDR1 is MDHEN and CDR2 is SYDVKM. CDR3 length equals 15 residues. With 0 bases removed from V and 2 bases from J, the gap between germline ends came to 11 bases. The CDR3 is CASSLWQDNPYEQYF. The DNA for the CDR3 is TGTGCCAGCAGTTTATGGCAAGACAATCCCTACGAGCAGTACTTC. Variable domain in full (rest from reference TRBV28 and TRBJ2-7): DVKVTQSSRYLVKRTGEKVFLECVQDMDHENMFWYRQDPGLGLRLIYFSYDVKMKEKGDIPEGYSVSREKKERFSLILESASTNQTSMYLCASSLWQDNPYEQYFGPGTRLTVT.

This clonotype came up many times. This chain connects TRBV7-8 to TRBJ2-1; D may be TRBD1 or TRBD2 (5 bases each). The CDR3 consists of 13 residues. V was trimmed by 6 bases and J by 9 bases, leaving 15 bases between them. Germline V lookup: CDR1 SGHVS, CDR2 FQNEAQ. The chain's CDR3 is CASSINRDAEQFF. In nucleotides, the CDR3 is TGTGCCAGCAGTATCAACCGGGACGCTGAGCAGTTCTTC.

The chain links TRBV5-4 to TRBJ1-2; possible D gene TRBD1, 6 bases. The CDR3 spans 15 residues. From germline, CDR1 is SGHNT and CDR2 YYREEE (reference sequence). The V and J ends lost 1 base and 4 bases respectively, with 14 bases between them. The DNA for the CDR3 is TGTGCCAGCAGCTTGAGGGGGGCGGCTGGCTATGGCTACACCTTC. Translated, it gives CASSLRGAAGYGYTF.

This clonotype was counted ten times or more. The gene calls are TRBV11-2 and TRBJ2-5; no clear D gene. This CDR3 comprises 13 residues. In germline, CDR1 is SGHAT, CDR2 FQNNGV. The germline V and J ends were trimmed by 8 bases and 1 base, with 11 bases remaining between them. CDR3 bases: TGTGCCAGCTCCCCGCCACTCCAAGAGACCCAGTACTTC. Translated: CASSPPLQETQYF.

This clonotype appeared many times. The J gene is TRBJ1-1, the V gene TRBV20-1; a possible D gene is TRBD1 (6 bases). This CDR3 contains 15 residues. CDR1 is DFQATT, CDR2 SNEGSKA, per germline (reference sequence). The germline V and J ends were trimmed by 0 bases and 4 bases, with 15 bases remaining between them. The CDR3 is CSARDLAQGFTEAFF. The CDR3 DNA reads as TGCAGTGCTAGAGATTTAGCGCAGGGGTTCACTGAAGCTTTCTTT.

This chain connects TRBV12-3 or TRBV12-4 to TRBJ2-3; D may be TRBD2 (6 bases). There are 14 residues in the CDR3. Trimming stripped 3 bases from V and 10 bases from J, with 17 bases between. In DNA form, the CDR3 reads TGTGCCAGCAGTTTGAGTGGAGGGAAAATCGCGCAGTATTTT. Amino acid sequence: CASSLSGGKIAQYF.

This clonotype was seen many times. The J gene is TRBJ1-2, the V gene TRBV14, with 7 bases that match TRBD1. CDR3 length equals 15 residues. The ends lost 1 base at V and 3 bases at J; junction bases unmatched: 5. The V gene's germline CDR1 is SGHDN and CDR2 FVKESK. The CDR3 DNA reads as TGTGCCAGCAGCCAAGCGACAGGGTACTACTATGGCTACACCTTC. Translation gives CASSQATGYYYGYTF.

The rearrangement uses TRBV4-1 and TRBJ2-1; 8 bases are a match to TRBD1. With V trimmed by 5 bases and J by 4 bases, 4 bases remained unmatched. This CDR3 contains 14 residues. CDR1 MGHRA and CDR2 YSYEKL come from the germline V gene. CDR3 sequence (DNA): TGCGCCAGCAGCGGGACAGGCACTTACAATGAGCAGTTCTTC. It encodes CASSGTGTYNEQFF.

This clonotype was seen a few times. The chain is built from TRBV4-1 and TRBJ1-1, with D unresolved. The CDR3 is 15 amino acids. V was trimmed by 4 bases and J by 0 bases, leaving 12 bases between them. The germline gives CDR1 MGHRA, CDR2 YSYEKL. DNA of the CDR3: TGCGCCAGCAGCCCACAAGACGGACTGAACACTGAAGCTTTCTTT. Translated: CASSPQDGLNTEAFF.

This clonotype has a count of ten or more. The rearrangement joins TRBV28 to TRBJ2-6, with D perhaps TRBD2 (5 bases). The CDR3 is made up of 17 amino acids. The V gene lost 5 bases and the J gene lost 6 bases, with 20 bases spanning the gap. Germline loops: CDR1 MDHEN, CDR2 SYDVKM. CDR3 residues: CASSPNLLIREANVLTF. CDR3 DNA sequence: TGTGCCAGCAGTCCGAACTTACTGATCCGGGAGGCCAACGTCCTGACTTTC.

V is TRBV7-8 and J is TRBJ2-1, with 7 bases matching TRBD2. Trimming took 0 bases from V and 5 from J; bases not matched to a gene: 10. This CDR3 spans 17 amino acids. Germline-derived CDR1 and CDR2 are SGHVS and FQNEAQ. The CDR3 DNA follows: TGTGCCAGCAGCTTAGCGTGGCGCGGGAGAGCCCACAATGAGCAGTTCTTC. Translated: CASSLAWRGRAHNEQFF.

This clonotype appeared many times. The chain employs TRBV27 and TRBJ1-5, with 7 bases fitting TRBD1. Germline V gives CDR1 MNHEY, CDR2 SMNVEV (reference sequence). The CDR3 has 13 residues. J gave up 4 bases and V 5 bases, and 2 bases lay outside the gene matches. CDR3 bases: TGTGCCAGCAGTGGGACAGTTAATCAGCCCCAGCATTTT. This gives the protein CASSGTVNQPQHF.

This chain connects TRBV4-1 to TRBJ1-3; 7 positions match TRBD1. Germline CDR1 reads MGHRA; CDR2 reads YSYEKL. The CDR3 has 15 residues. V lost 3 bases and J lost 4; bases outside the gene matches: 6. The CDR3 DNA sequence: TGCGCCAGCAGCCACCTGACAGGGCTCGGAAACACCATATATTTT. Encoded protein: CASSHLTGLGNTIYF.

The chain joins TRBV13 to TRBJ1-4, with TRBD1 matching over 8 bases. The CDR3 contains 16 residues. CDR1 and CDR2 (germline): PRHDT, FYEKMQ (reference sequence). With 2 bases clipped from V and 4 bases from J, the junction kept 6 bases outside the gene matches. CDR3 coding DNA: TGTGCCAGCAGCTTAAGGCAGGGGGCCGGTAATGAAAAACTGTTTTTT. It codes for CASSLRQGAGNEKLFF.

At least ten counts were recorded for this clonotype. V gene TRBV3-1 combines with J gene TRBJ2-1, with 13 positions matching TRBD2. The CDR3 sequence is 15 residues long. The V gene's germline CDR1 is LGHDT and CDR2 YNNKEL (reference sequence). Unmatched junction bases numbered 0, after V lost 6 bases and J lost 1 base. CDR3 sequence reads: CASRLAGGSYNEQFF. The CDR3 DNA sequence: TGTGCCAGCAGACTAGCGGGGGGGTCCTACAATGAGCAGTTCTTC.

This clonotype was observed many times. The chain recombines TRBV2 with TRBJ1-2; the match to TRBD1 covers 8 bases. The ends lost 3 bases at V and 2 bases at J; junction bases unmatched: 2. The CDR3 extends over 14 amino acids. In germline, CDR1 is SNHLY, CDR2 FYNNEI. The CDR3, as DNA: TGTGCCAGCAGTGAGAGGACAGGGAACTATGGCTACACCTTC. Translated, it gives CASSERTGNYGYTF.

This clonotype was seen only a few times. This chain joins TRBV12-3 or TRBV12-4 and TRBJ2-7, with D possibly being TRBD1 (6 bases). V gave up 5 bases and J gave up 6 bases, with 11 bases separating them. This CDR3 spans 12 amino acids. The CDR3 DNA sequence: TGTGCCAGCAGTCACAGGGAAAGCGAGCAGTACTTC. Amino acids: CASSHRESEQYF.

The genes are TRBV18 and TRBJ1-1, with a possible D match to TRBD1 (6 bases). From germline, CDR1 is KGHSH and CDR2 LQKENI. The CDR3 consists of 14 residues. With 4 bases removed from V and 4 bases from J, the gap between germline ends came to 13 bases. In DNA form, the CDR3 reads TGTGCCAGCTCACTAAACAGGGTCGGCACTGAAGCTTTCTTT. It codes for CASSLNRVGTEAFF.

This chain links TRBV20-1 with TRBJ2-2; tentatively, D is TRBD1 (5 bases). Germline CDR1 DFQATT, CDR2 SNEGSKA (reference sequence). Trimming stripped 5 bases from V and 1 base from J, with 11 bases between. This CDR3 spans 14 amino acids. CDR3 loop: CSAADSRNTGELFF. The CDR3 DNA reads TGCAGTGCTGCCGACAGCAGGAACACCGGGGAGCTGTTTTTT.

This clonotype was picked up a small number of times. This chain connects TRBV29-1 to TRBJ1-5; D ambiguous. The length of the CDR3 is 12 residues. The germline V gene encodes CDR1 SQVTM and CDR2 ANQGSEA. V dropped 4 bases and J dropped 1 base, with 5 bases sitting between them. The CDR3 sequence: CSVGSSNQPQHF. The CDR3 DNA sequence: TGCAGCGTTGGCTCCAGCAATCAGCCCCAGCATTTT.

In regard to this clonotype: A clone one base away is much larger, so this may be a read error. This sequence joins TRBV12-3 or TRBV12-4 and TRBJ2-1, with D possibly called TRBD1 or TRBD2 (5 bases each). The CDR3 consists of 15 residues. The CDR3 protein is CAISSSPRGHNEQFF. The CDR3 DNA reads TGTGCCATCAGTTCCTCCCCCCGGGGACACAATGAGCAGTTCTTC.

This clonotype has a count of ten or more. The rearrangement joins TRBV30 to TRBJ2-2; 7 bases are a match to TRBD1. The germline gives CDR1 GTSNPN, CDR2 SVGIG (reference sequence). The trim removed 2 bases at V and 5 bases at J, leaving 11 bases unmatched. CDR3 size: 16 residues. CDR3 nucleotides: TGTGCCTGGAGTCCGGGACAGTTAATTAGAACCGGGGAGCTGTTTTTT. Amino acid sequence: CAWSPGQLIRTGELFF.